Listed here are 10 T cell receptor beta chains from one sample, sequenced in a study of T-cell reconstitution after alpha-beta-depleted transplantation in children. Preparation of the TCRbeta library was carried out with unique molecular identifiers. TCRdb reanalysed the PCR reads using MiXCR and keeps one entry per CDR3 protein. The sample holds about 460,000 distinct CDR3 sequences; 8% to 11% are singletons and the top ten take approximately 2%. Sequencing used PBMCs, obtained before TCRalphabeta/CD19-depleted stem cell transplant. All receptors come from a child aged 2 to 15 with inherited bone marrow failure, due to receive a stem cell transplant.

This clonotype was seen only a few times. The chain employs TRBV6-5 and TRBJ2-7, with 7 bases that match TRBD2. The CDR3 has 16 amino acids. CDR1 is MNHEY and CDR2 is SVGAGI in the germline V gene. The J segment lost 7 bases and the V segment lost 0 bases, leaving 12 bases of the junction unmatched. CDR3 amino acids: CASSYSIGWREKEQYF. In nucleotides, the CDR3 is TGTGCCAGCAGTTACTCGATTGGTTGGCGGGAGAAAGAGCAGTACTTC.

The chain is built from TRBV7-2 and TRBJ2-1, with D perhaps assigned TRBD1 or TRBD2 (5 bases each). Germline CDR1 is SGHTA and CDR2 is FQGNSA. V shed 4 bases and J shed 3 bases, with 16 bases lying between them. The CDR3 is 16 residues long. The chain's CDR3 is CASSSTGTYYYNEQFF. CDR3 nucleotides: TGTGCCAGCAGCTCAACCGGGACGTACTACTACAATGAGCAGTTCTTC.

Notes on this clonotype: This may be a read error: a much more frequent sequence differs by one nucleotide. This sequence joins TRBV20-1 and TRBJ2-1; 7 bases are a match to TRBD2. V gave up 5 bases and J gave up 7 bases; unmatched junction bases: 11. Germline CDR1 reads DFQATT; CDR2 reads SNEGSKA (reference sequence). This CDR3 is 14 amino acids long. CDR3 coding DNA: TGCAGTGCTCCAGACTGCGGGAGTACAAATGAGCAGTTCTTC. Translated, it gives CSAPDCGSTNEQFF.

This clonotype was detected ten times or more. The chain recombines TRBV4-3 with TRBJ1-4; D perhaps matches TRBD1 (5 bases). The CDR3 totals 16 residues. CDR1 is LGHNA and CDR2 is YSLEER in the germline V gene. Trimming left V 1 base short and J 6 bases short, with 15 bases between. The CDR3 reads CASSQGFRGSDEKLFF. The CDR3 nucleotides read TGCGCCAGCAGCCAAGGATTTAGGGGTTCGGATGAAAAACTGTTTTTT.

V and J are TRBV24-1 and TRBJ2-2; 8 bases agree with TRBD2. The germline V gene encodes CDR1 KGHDR and CDR2 SFDVKD. The CDR3 is 15 residues long. The V and J ends lost 8 bases and 0 bases, in that order; junction bases with no gene match: 4. The CDR3: CATTGTSPNTGELFF. The CDR3 DNA follows: TGTGCCACCACCGGGACTAGTCCGAACACCGGGGAGCTGTTTTTT.

A word on this clonotype: It may be a read error: a sequence one base away is much more abundant. The V gene is TRBV11-2, the J gene TRBJ2-3, with 7 bases aligning to TRBD2. V trimming: 5 bases; J trimming: 11 bases; junction bases outside the gene matches: 28. Germline-derived CDR1 and CDR2 are SGHAT and FQNNGV. This CDR3 has 19 residues. The CDR3 spells CASSTNRTWSGMTLSGQYF. In DNA, the CDR3 is TGTGCCAGCAGCACTAACCGGACATGGAGCGGGATGACATTAAGTGGGCAGTATTTT.

This clonotype was recorded a few times. The chain recombines TRBV10-3 with TRBJ1-6; D is ambiguous. This CDR3 has 12 amino acids. The germline V and J ends were trimmed by 0 bases and 8 bases, with 2 bases remaining between them. Per the germline V gene, CDR1 is ENHRY and CDR2 is SYGVKD. The CDR3 protein is CAISESDSPLHF. CDR3 bases: TGTGCCATCAGTGAGTCGGATTCACCCCTCCACTTT.

This clonotype has ten or more counts. The rearrangement joins TRBV5-1 to TRBJ2-7; TRBD2 matches 11 bases. Germline V gives CDR1 SGHRS, CDR2 YFSETQ. The CDR3 runs to 14 residues. With 6 bases clipped from V and 4 bases from J, the junction kept 6 bases outside the gene matches. In DNA, the CDR3 is TGCGCCAGCACTACCGGGACTAGCGGATACGAGCAGTACTTC. It specifies CASTTGTSGYEQYF. Full variable domain (rest looked up from reference TRBV5-1 and TRBJ2-7): KAGVTQTPRYLIKTRGQQVTLSCSPISGHRSVSWYQQTPGQGLQFLFEYFSETQRNKGNFPGRFSGRQFSNSRSEMNVSTLELGDSALYLCASTTGTSGYEQYFGPGTRLTVT.

The J gene is TRBJ2-1, the V gene TRBV7-9, with TRBD1 identical over 9 bases. J gave up 0 bases and V 10 bases, and 13 bases lay outside the gene matches. Germline V gene lookup returns CDR1 SEHNR and CDR2 FQNEAQ (reference sequence). There are 17 residues in the CDR3. CDR3 protein: CAIPGQGTHSSYNEQFF. The CDR3 DNA sequence: TGTGCCATCCCGGGACAGGGTACCCACAGCTCCTACAATGAGCAGTTCTTC.

There are many counts of this clonotype. The rearrangement joins TRBV7-9 to TRBJ2-4; TRBD1 is a possible D gene (6 bases). CDR3 length: 15 amino acids. V lost 5 bases and J 8 bases, leaving 19 bases between the germline ends. The germline V gene encodes CDR1 SEHNR and CDR2 FQNEAQ (reference sequence). CDR3 bases: TGTGCCAGCAGCGCCACCACAGGGTTGGGGTACATTCAGTACTTC. It codes for CASSATTGLGYIQYF.